The table lists the clone carrying this TCR beta chain with a count of one. Sequence at one end of the junction differs from germline and may be a read error. This record comes from a study of blood T cell repertoires in COVID-19. Study background: The study drew acute and convalescent COVID-19 samples from the United States, Italy and Spain.

Participants came from 24 US areas, aged about 18 to 89 years. Authors' methods: Amplified reference gene primers provided the basis for estimating nucleated cell counts. The data were produced by immunoSEQ multiplex PCR, yet TCRdb's version contains in-frame clones alone and is incomplete. V, J and clone size derive from that table, while D and trimming were established from the DNA sequence. The sample has 350,000 to 450,000 clones; about nine tenths are singletons. The receptor's source is a woman aged 25 to 45 who had recovered from COVID-19. The sequencing input was PBMCs or T cells enriched from blood (not recorded which).

The CDR3 reads CASSPPPGQGNAIYF. The CDR3 region has the DNA TGTGCCAGCTCACCGCCACCAGGGCAGGGAAACGCCATATATTTT. V is TRBV18 and J is TRBJ1-3; D perhaps matches TRBD1 (5 bases). The CDR3 length is 15 residues. Germline V gene lookup returns CDR1 KGHSH and CDR2 LQKENI.